This T cell receptor (beta chain) is drawn from a study of blood T cells in healthy people across ages (dated by TCRdb to about 2015). Describing the broader study: In model experiments, roughly one uniquely barcoded TCR beta cDNA molecule per two T cells was captured by template switching. The study measured age-related changes in TCR beta repertoire diversity using deep sequencing normalized with unique cDNA molecular identifiers. The donors were divided into four age groups: young (average approximately 15 years), middle-aged (under 40), aged (roughly 66) and long-lived (roughly 82). To avoid experimental bias, donors of different ages were distributed randomly across sequencing lanes. Two additional independent replicas of 1 million unique cDNA reads from the same blood draw were analyzed for two donors (one aged 18 to 30 and one aged 80 or older).

Its CDR3 holds 16 amino acids, cysteine through phenylalanine. The sequence is cut down to CDR3 DNA, 48 bases in frame from base 1. The germline V gene specifies ENHRY as CDR1 and SYGVKD as CDR2. Donors were 35 to 40 systemically healthy Caucasian individuals from Russia aged roughly 6 to 100 years. Around 9.7 milliliters of peripheral blood were collected from each donor into EDTA-treated Vacutainer tubes. PBMCs were isolated by Ficoll-Paque density-gradient centrifugation, with at least 6 million obtained per sample. Trizol reagent was used to extract total RNA from the PBMCs, yielding at least 5 micrograms per sample. For every donor, flow cytometry on a PBMC aliquot measured the percentage of naive CD45RAhigh/CD27high T cells. The receptor library was made with 5' RACE. Sequencer: Illumina HiSeq 2500. The second PCR ran for roughly 6 to 11 cycles and used a J-beta primer mix along with a sample-barcoded 5' primer. Each TCR beta cDNA molecule received a unique molecular identifier from a template-switch 5' adaptor carrying 12 random nucleotides. At least 2.5 million CDR3-containing paired-end reads were obtained from each sample. First-strand cDNA was synthesized from all RNA with the Mint cDNA synthesis kit, primed by a TRBC-specific oligonucleotide. After uracil-DNA glycosylase treatment, a first 18-cycle PCR used universal primers M1SS and BC2_uni_R on all cDNA. The paper's data handling went like this. For normalization, 1 million high-quality reads were randomly selected from each sample, with every read carrying a distinct molecular identifier. Reads with shared molecular identifiers were discarded instead of being binned into consensus sequences. MiTCR, set to a Q25 quality threshold and the strictest error-elimination algorithm, was used for CDR3 identification, clonotype clustering and error correction. A nonparametric unseen species model with Euler transformation was used to estimate a lower bound on total TCR beta diversity. Through fastp at Q25 and MiXCR, TCRdb rebuilt clones from the public reads, retaining in-frame beta chains. Duplicate CDR3 protein sequences are folded into a single record with the most common DNA and genes. The V and J calls were not made by the authors but by TCRdb's processing. A total of hundreds of thousands of distinct CDR3 sequences appear in this sample, around 21% of them only once. The ten largest make up about 3.6% of the sample.

Study-level results and caveats: The percentage of naive T cells measured by flow cytometry correlated strongly with observed TCR beta diversity. Compared with the aged group, the long-lived group had more naive CD4+ T cells, fewer expanded clones and increased TCR diversity, suggesting age selection. Because profiling used bulk unsorted PBMCs, naive and antigen-experienced compartments could not be compared conclusively. Observed TCR beta diversity per million T cells fell roughly linearly with age, and a significant reduction was already apparent by age approximately 41. Total diversity estimates from one million sequenced T cells were considered lower bounds and underestimates. The CMV infection status of donors was not known, potentially confounding age-related changes in expanded clonotypes.

This clonotype was seen only a few times. Its antigen is still unknown. No base quality information exists; no much larger clone differs at one position. The specimen was blood. This clonotype was obtained from a man aged 65 to 85 in good health. The sequence links TRBV10-3 to TRBJ2-7, with the D call perhaps TRBD1 or TRBD2, as 5 bases match in each case. The J call may be incorrect, as the DNA end agrees better with TRBJ2-5. Here is the DNA: TGTGCCATCAGTGGAGGGACGGCGAAAGTACAAGAGACCCAGTACTTC. Translated, it reads CAISGGTAKVQETQYF.